Below, 13 T cell receptor beta chains from the same sample are listed, as sequenced in a study of T cell responses to AZD1222 COVID-19 vaccine. The method was immunoSEQ multiplex PCR; TCRdb's version includes in-frame clones alone and lacks a portion of them. Found here are approximately 150,000 clones, 90% of them singletons; the top ten hold about 5.9%. The sample in question was peripheral blood, obtained 28 days after the second AZD1222 dose. Source of these receptors: an adult who received the AZD1222 COVID-19 vaccine.

This sequence joins TRBV29-1 and TRBJ2-7, with 10 bases fitting TRBD2. This CDR3 has 14 residues. Trimming at V came to 6 bases and at J to 7 bases, leaving 12 bases not matched to a gene. The germline V gene encodes CDR1 SQVTM and CDR2 ANQGSEA. CDR3 residues: CSVGSGRSVWEQYF. The CDR3 DNA follows: TGCAGCGTAGGTAGCGGGAGGTCCGTCTGGGAGCAGTACTTC.

The chain is built from TRBV3-1 (or the pseudogene TRBV3-2) and TRBJ2-1; TRBD2 matches at 8 bases. Germline CDR1 reads LGHDT; CDR2 reads YNNKEL (reference sequence). The ends lost 2 bases at V and 0 bases at J; junction bases unmatched: 9. The CDR3 has 18 residues. Here the CDR3 reads CASSQYRAGGSSYNEQFF. CDR3 nucleotide sequence: TGTGCCAGCAGCCAATATCGGGCGGGAGGATCCTCCTACAATGAGCAGTTCTTC.

This chain links TRBV30 with TRBJ2-1, with D hard to call. The germline V gene has CDR1 GTSNPN and CDR2 SVGIG (reference sequence). V was shortened by 2 bases and J by 9 bases, with 20 bases between the two germline ends. This CDR3 is 15 amino acids long. The CDR3 nucleotides are TGTGCCTGGAGTCCACGACCAACTGGGGTCTTTGAGCAGTTCTTC. Translation gives CAWSPRPTGVFEQFF.

This chain uses TRBV7-6 with TRBJ2-5; D gene ambiguous. V was trimmed by 3 bases and J by 2 bases, leaving 7 bases between them. The V gene's germline CDR1 is SGHVS and CDR2 FNYEAQ. The CDR3 is 13 residues long. The CDR3 reads CASSFGRQETQYF. CDR3 sequence (DNA): TGTGCCAGCAGCTTTGGCCGACAAGAGACCCAGTACTTC. The full variable domain, in which reference TRBV7-6 and TRBJ2-5 provide the parts outside the CDR3, is GAGVSQSPRYKVTKRGQDVALRCDPISGHVSLYWYRQALGQGPEFLTYFNYEAQQDKSGLPNDRFSAERPEGSISTLTIQRTEQRDSAMYRCASSFGRQETQYFGPGTRLLVL.

This rearrangement joins TRBV2 to TRBJ2-5; D is possibly TRBD1 or TRBD2 (6 bases each). The germline CDR1 and CDR2 sequences are SNHLY and FYNNEI. The CDR3 covers 19 residues. Trimming pared 4 bases from V and 5 bases from J, leaving 29 bases between. The CDR3 DNA reads as TGTGCCAGCAGTGGGACAGCCTTTCACAACCTTCGGGGGTTGGAGACCCAGTACTTC. It specifies CASSGTAFHNLRGLETQYF.

V is TRBV10-3 and J is TRBJ1-1; D is possibly TRBD1 (5 bases). The CDR3 runs 13 residues. Germline V gene sequence: CDR1 ENHRY, CDR2 SYGVKD. The V gene lost 2 bases and the J gene lost 4 bases, with 8 bases spanning the gap. In DNA form, the CDR3 reads TGTGCCATCAGTGAGATGGGGACCACTGAAGCTTTCTTT. Its protein product is CAISEMGTTEAFF.

The V and J genes are TRBV5-1 and TRBJ1-3, with D maybe TRBD1 (5 bases). Germline CDR1 SGHRS, CDR2 YFSETQ. Deletions cut 4 bases from V and 0 bases from J, with 8 bases between. CDR3 length equals 14 residues. For the CDR3, the DNA is TGCGCCAGCAGCCAGGGATCCTCTGGAAACACCATATATTTT. Its protein is CASSQGSSGNTIYF.

CDR3 nucleotide sequence: TGTGCCAGCAGGATGGACAGTTACAATGAGCAGTTCTTC. As protein: CASRMDSYNEQFF. V is TRBV5-4 and J is TRBJ2-1; maybe TRBD1 (6 bases). Trimming pared 5 bases from V and 4 bases from J, leaving 10 bases between. From germline, CDR1 is SGHNT and CDR2 YYREEE (reference sequence). The CDR3 totals 13 residues.

This clone was counted a few times. The rearrangement links TRBV6-2 or TRBV6-3 to TRBJ2-2; 7 bases match TRBD2. There are 15 residues in the CDR3. V gave up 2 bases and J gave up 3 bases; unmatched junction bases: 3. Germline V gives CDR1 MNHEY, CDR2 SVGEGT. The CDR3 DNA reads TGTGCCAGCAGTTACGAGGGGAGGGACACCGGGGAGCTGTTTTTT. It yields the protein CASSYEGRDTGELFF.

The genes are TRBV7-9 and TRBJ1-4, with a weak D call TRBD1 (6 bases). The germline V gene encodes CDR1 SEHNR and CDR2 FQNEAQ (reference sequence). Trimming took 5 bases from V and 0 from J, leaving 10 bases between them. This CDR3 region has 15 residues. The CDR3 sequence: CASSLGTTTNEKLFF. The CDR3, as DNA: TGTGCCAGCAGCCTTGGGACAACAACTAATGAAAAACTGTTTTTT.

The rearrangement links TRBV9 to TRBJ1-4, with 8 nucleotides matching TRBD1. J gave up 8 bases and V 3 bases, and 9 bases lay outside the gene matches. CDR3 length: 15 amino acids. The germline V gene encodes CDR1 SGDLS and CDR2 YYNGEE. CDR3 DNA: TGTGCCAGCAGCGACGGACAGGGTAATTTGGAAAAACTGTTTTTT. It yields the protein CASSDGQGNLEKLFF.

V and J are TRBV4-1 and TRBJ2-1, with 11 bases aligning to TRBD2. This CDR3 contains 16 residues. The junction had 4 bases not matched to a gene; V was cut back by 3 bases and J by 3 bases. Germline V lookup: CDR1 MGHRA, CDR2 YSYEKL. In DNA form, the CDR3 reads TGCGCCAGCAGCCATTTGGGACTAGCGGTCTACAATGAGCAGTTCTTC. This sequence encodes CASSHLGLAVYNEQFF.

The CDR3 DNA reads as TGTGCCAGAAGCTTTAAAAGTAGAGCCAAAAACATTCAGTACTTC. This gives the protein CARSFKSRAKNIQYF. The rearrangement joins TRBV5-3 to TRBJ2-4; D remains ambiguous. TRBV5-3 is identified as an open reading frame with a role that is uncertain. With 2 bases removed from V and 0 bases from J, the gap between germline ends came to 9 bases. The CDR3 runs to 15 residues.